These 9 T cell receptor beta chains share one sample of origin, sequenced in a study of tumor-infiltrating lymphocytes in glioblastoma multiforme. Three nested ARM-PCR rounds with V-beta and C-beta primers built TCRB libraries. TCRdb recomputed calls from the multiplex PCR reads with MiXCR, one row per CDR3 protein. The repertoire holds more than 10,000 distinct CDR3 sequences, around 71% seen once, with around 30% in the top ten. Sequenced: brain tumor tissue. All receptors come from a male donor with glioblastoma.

In its sample, this clonotype was seen a few times. A read error may produce the germline difference seen at one junction end. V and J are TRBV12-3 or TRBV12-4 and TRBJ2-5; D is perhaps TRBD1 or TRBD2 (5 bases each). The CDR3 consists of 14 residues. CDR3 residues: CAGSFPGTQEAQYF. CDR3 DNA: TGTGCCGGCAGTTTCCCAGGGACCCAAGAGGCCCAGTACTTC.

CDR3 loop: CANCLGGGLCSGANVLTF. CDR3 sequence (DNA): TGTGCAAATTGCTTAGGAGGCGGACTGTGCTCTGGGGCCAACGTCCTGACTTTC. The rearrangement links TRBV12-2 to TRBJ2-6; the tabulated D call, TRBD2, remains unverified against the DNA. TRBV12-2 is tagged as a pseudogene. CDR3 length equals 18 residues.

Details on this clonotype: An end of the junction does not agree with germline; a read error may underlie this. The rearrangement joins TRBV4-2 to TRBJ1-1; 7 bases map to TRBD1. CDR3 length equals 13 residues. Germline assignment: CDR1 LGHNA and CDR2 YNFKEQ. The CDR3 loop reads CTSSHGTDRVTFF. CDR3 nucleotides: TGTACCAGCAGCCATGGTACCGACAGGGTAACTTTCTTT.

There are a few counts of this clonotype. This sequence joins TRBV3-1 and TRBJ1-1; D is unresolved. CDR3 length: 13 residues. The germline V gene encodes CDR1 LGHDT and CDR2 YNNKEL (reference sequence). With 2 bases removed from V and 2 bases from J, the gap between germline ends came to 6 bases. CDR3 nucleotides: TGTGCCAGCAGCCAACGGAGTAACACTGAAGCTTTCTTT. As protein: CASSQRSNTEAFF.

Sample share makes this clonotype medium-sized. V and J are TRBV29-1 and TRBJ2-7; D is tentatively TRBD1 or TRBD2 (6 bases each). V was pared by 6 bases and J by 2 bases, with 17 bases between. The CDR3 totals 14 residues. From germline, CDR1 is SQVTM and CDR2 ANQGSEA. The CDR3 sequence is CSVSDSGGTYEQYF. Here the CDR3 DNA reads TGCAGCGTATCGGACAGCGGAGGGACCTACGAGCAGTACTTC.

Turning to this clonotype: The junction shows a germline mismatch at one end, possibly a read error. The chain links TRBV28 to TRBJ1-2, with TRBD1 as a possible D gene (5 bases). Looked up from germline, CDR1 is MDHEN and CDR2 is SYDVKM. This CDR3 is 12 amino acids long. CDR3 loop: CASCLSLGGYAF. In DNA, the CDR3 is TGTGCCAGCTGTTTGTCCCTCGGGGGTTACGCCTTC.

The chain carries TRBV11-3 and TRBJ2-3; D unclear. In germline, CDR1 is SGHNT, CDR2 YENEEA. This CDR3 is 14 amino acids long. V was pared by 3 bases and J by 2 bases, with 9 bases between. The CDR3 sequence: CASSFGEHTDTQYF. Here the CDR3 DNA reads TGTGCCAGCAGCTTCGGAGAACACACAGATACGCAGTATTTT.

The chain employs TRBV5-8 and TRBJ2-2; a possible D gene is TRBD1 (5 bases). Deletions cut 7 bases from V and 4 bases from J, with 14 bases between. Germline V gene sequence: CDR1 SGHTS, CDR2 YDEGEE. CDR3 length: 14 amino acids. The CDR3 sequence is CASYRTFSTGELFF. CDR3 coding DNA: TGTGCCAGCTACAGGACATTTAGCACCGGGGAGCTGTTTTTT.

The CDR3 is CASSIEEAGTGELFF. CDR3 nucleotide sequence: TGTGCCAGCAGCATAGAAGAGGCTGGCACCGGGGAGCTGTTTTTT. This chain links TRBV7-9 with TRBJ2-2; no clear D. Germline CDR1 SEHNR, CDR2 FQNEAQ (reference sequence). This CDR3 has 15 residues. Trimming removed 5 bases from V and 4 bases from J, with 14 bases in between.